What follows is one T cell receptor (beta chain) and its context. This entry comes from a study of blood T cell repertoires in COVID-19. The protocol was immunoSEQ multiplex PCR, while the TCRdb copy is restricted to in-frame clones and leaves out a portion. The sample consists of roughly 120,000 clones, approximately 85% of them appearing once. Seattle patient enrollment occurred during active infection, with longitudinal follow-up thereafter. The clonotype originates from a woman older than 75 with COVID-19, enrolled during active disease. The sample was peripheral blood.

CDR3 coding DNA: TGTGCCAGCAGCTCCCTGGCGGGAGGGCCGATGTATGAGCAGTTCTTC. Protein sequence: CASSSLAGGPMYEQFF. The chain uses TRBV7-9 and TRBJ2-1; the match to TRBD2 covers 9 bases. Germline lookup yields CDR1 SEHNR and CDR2 FQNEAQ (reference sequence). The CDR3 is made up of 16 amino acids. V lost 4 bases and J lost 8; bases outside the gene matches: 12.